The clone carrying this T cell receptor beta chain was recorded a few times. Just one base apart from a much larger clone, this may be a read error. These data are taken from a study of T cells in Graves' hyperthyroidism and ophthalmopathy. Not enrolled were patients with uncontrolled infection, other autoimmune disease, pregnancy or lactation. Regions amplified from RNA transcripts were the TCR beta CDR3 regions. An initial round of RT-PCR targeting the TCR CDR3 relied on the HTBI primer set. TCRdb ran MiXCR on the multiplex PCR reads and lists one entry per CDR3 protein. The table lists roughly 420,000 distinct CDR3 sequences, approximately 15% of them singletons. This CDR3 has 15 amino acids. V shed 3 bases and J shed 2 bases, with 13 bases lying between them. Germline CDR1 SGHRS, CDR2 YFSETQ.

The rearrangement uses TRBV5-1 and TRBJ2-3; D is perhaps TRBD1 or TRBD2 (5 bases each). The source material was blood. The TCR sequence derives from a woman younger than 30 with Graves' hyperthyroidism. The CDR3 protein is CASSSGTVITDTQYF. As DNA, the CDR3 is TGCGCCAGCAGCTCCGGGACCGTGATCACAGATACGCAGTATTTT.